The clone carrying this TCR beta chain came up a few times. Its antigen is unidentified. The CDR3 sequence is 16 residues long. CDR1 SGHRS and CDR2 YFSETQ come from the germline V gene. Trimming cost V 0 bases and J 0 bases, with 10 bases left between them. The record originates from a study of blood T cells in healthy people across ages. Study results and caveats: Estimates of diversity drawn from one million T cells were considered underestimates.

For the second PCR, which ran for about 6 to 11 cycles, a sample-barcoded 5' primer and a J-beta primer mix were used. TCRdb re-analysed the 5' RACE reads in MiXCR, keeping a single row per CDR3 protein. The repertoire holds some 800,000 distinct CDR3 sequences, with around a quarter as singletons. These same records also appear under a second study, on T cells of mothers and their children. This second report adds: Thymic selection molds TCR recombination output in much the same way for related pairs as for unrelated pairs. Related mother and child pairs showed slightly greater overlap (not significant) than unrelated pairs did.

This chain uses TRBV5-1 with TRBJ2-1; no reliable D call. The sequence was obtained from a boy between 10 and 17 years old in good health. Sequencing was done on a sample of blood. The CDR3, as DNA: TGCGCCAGCAGCTTGGGGTTAACGAGCTCCTACAATGAGCAGTTCTTC. Translated, it gives CASSLGLTSSYNEQFF.